This is a list of T cell receptor beta chains from one sample in a study of blood T cells in healthy people across ages. TCRdb passed the 5' RACE reads through MiXCR, listing each CDR3 protein once. The sample yields roughly 800,000 distinct CDR3 sequences, around 36% seen once. The sequenced material came from blood. All receptors derive from a man younger than 35 in good health. The CDR3 runs from the conserved cysteine through the conserved F or W. Each record gives: clone size, J gene, V gene, D gene, CDR3 protein, CDR3 DNA. The D gene is left open where the match is weak. Clone size is not always given. Where it is, it says once, few, many or a class for expanded clones.

size: few
J: TRBJ2-2
V: TRBV18
D: -
CDR3: CASSPIRTATNTGELFF
DNA: TGTGCCAGCTCACCGATCAGGACAGCAACGAACACCGGGGAGCTGTTTTTT

size: few
J: TRBJ2-1
V: TRBV4-2
D: -
CDR3: CAGSQMGIGDNEQFF
DNA: TGTGCCGGCAGCCAAATGGGAATTGGAGACAATGAGCAGTTCTTC

size: -
J: TRBJ2-7
V: TRBV10-3
D: -
CDR3: CAISERGHYNEQYF
DNA: TGTGCCATCAGTGAAAGGGGACACTACAATGAGCAGTACTTC

size: -
J: TRBJ1-1
V: TRBV7-2
D: -
CDR3: CASGPRRDTEAFF
DNA: TGTGCCAGTGGACCCCGGAGGGACACTGAAGCTTTCTTT

size: few
J: TRBJ1-1
V: TRBV4-2
D: -
CDR3: CASSQPQGWTEAFF
DNA: TGTGCCAGCAGCCAACCCCAAGGATGGACTGAAGCTTTCTTT

size: few
J: TRBJ1-4
V: TRBV9
D: -
CDR3: CASSVESTNEKLFF
DNA: TGTGCCAGCAGCGTTGAGTCAACTAATGAAAAACTGTTTTTT

size: few
J: TRBJ2-2
V: TRBV20-1
D: TRBD2
CDR3: CSARPVAGSVTGELFF
DNA: TGCAGTGCTAGACCGGTAGCGGGGTCGGTCACCGGGGAGCTGTTTTTT

size: -
J: TRBJ2-3
V: TRBV12-3/TRBV12-4
D: -
CDR3: CASSCTGNTDTQYF
DNA: TGTGCCAGCAGTTGCACAGGGAACACAGATACGCAGTATTTT

size: -
J: TRBJ1-2
V: TRBV7-2
D: TRBD1
CDR3: CASSSQTGSYGYTF
DNA: TGTGCCAGCAGCTCTCAGACAGGGTCTTACGGCTACACCTTC

size: -
J: TRBJ1-3
V: TRBV10-3
D: -
CDR3: CAVIADGARNTIYF
DNA: TGTGCCGTCATTGCGGACGGGGCGCGAAACACCATATATTTT

size: -
J: TRBJ1-2
V: TRBV7-2
D: TRBD1
CDR3: CASSDRAGQGGGTF
DNA: TGTGCCAGCAGCGACAGGGCCGGACAGGGTGGGGGCACCTTC

size: few
J: TRBJ1-4
V: TRBV12-3/TRBV12-4
D: -
CDR3: CASSSGPLNEKLFF
DNA: TGTGCCAGCAGTTCAGGGCCACTTAATGAAAAACTGTTTTTT

size: -
J: TRBJ2-3
V: TRBV29-1
D: TRBD2
CDR3: CSVPASGGTDTQYF
DNA: TGCAGCGTGCCCGCTAGCGGGGGAACAGATACGCAGTATTTT

size: few
J: TRBJ2-5
V: TRBV9
D: -
CDR3: CASSVAPGAKETQYF
DNA: TGTGCCAGCAGCGTAGCTCCGGGGGCCAAAGAGACCCAGTACTTC

size: -
J: TRBJ2-1
V: TRBV5-6
D: -
CDR3: CASSFAGLASEQFF
DNA: TGTGCCAGCAGCTTTGCCGGGTTGGCGAGTGAGCAGTTCTTC

size: few
J: TRBJ2-5
V: TRBV5-1
D: TRBD1
CDR3: CASRQTGAETQYF
DNA: TGCGCCAGCAGGCAGACAGGGGCGGAGACCCAGTACTTC

size: few
J: TRBJ1-1
V: TRBV4-1
D: TRBD1
CDR3: CASSQRYRDRGTEAFF
DNA: TGCGCCAGCAGCCAACGCTACCGGGACAGGGGTACTGAAGCTTTCTTT

size: few
J: TRBJ2-1
V: TRBV27
D: -
CDR3: CASEEGDEQFF
DNA: TGTGCCAGCGAGGAGGGTGATGAGCAGTTCTTC

size: -
J: TRBJ2-5
V: TRBV7-3
D: TRBD1
CDR3: CASRRDRVDNEQYF
DNA: TGTGCCAGCAGACGGGACAGAGTTGACAATGAGCAGTACTTC

size: -
J: TRBJ2-1
V: TRBV20-1
D: -
CDR3: CSAREGLAETFYNEQFF
DNA: TGCAGTGCTAGAGAGGGGTTAGCGGAAACCTTCTACAATGAGCAGTTCTTC

size: -
J: TRBJ2-3
V: TRBV4-3
D: -
CDR3: CAGSQEGGSSTDTQYF
DNA: TGCGCCGGCAGCCAAGAAGGGGGATCTAGCACAGATACGCAGTATTTT

size: -
J: TRBJ1-6
V: TRBV20-1
D: TRBD1
CDR3: CSARLQGRGSYNSPLHF
DNA: TGCAGTGCTAGACTACAGGGGAGGGGCTCCTATAATTCACCCCTCCACTTT

size: many
J: TRBJ1-2
V: TRBV12-3/TRBV12-4
D: -
CDR3: CASSFGRDYGYTF
DNA: TGTGCCAGCAGTTTTGGCAGGGACTATGGCTACACCTTC

size: few
J: TRBJ2-3
V: TRBV20-1
D: TRBD1
CDR3: CSAIHGTGGRTDTQYF
DNA: TGCAGTGCTATTCACGGGACAGGGGGTCGCACAGATACGCAGTATTTT

size: many
J: TRBJ2-3
V: TRBV20-1
D: -
CDR3: CSARDDPTDTQYF
DNA: TGCAGTGCTAGAGACGACCCCACAGATACGCAGTATTTT

size: -
J: TRBJ2-1
V: TRBV10-3
D: -
CDR3: CAISERSLISEETQFF
DNA: TGTGCCATCAGTGAGCGGTCCCTAATCTCGGAAGAGACCCAGTTCTTC

size: few
J: TRBJ1-4
V: TRBV6-6
D: TRBD1
CDR3: CASREQGSLNEKLFF
DNA: TGTGCCAGCCGAGAACAGGGGTCCCTTAATGAAAAACTGTTTTTT

size: few
J: TRBJ2-1
V: TRBV2
D: -
CDR3: CASSEGAGPYNEQFF
DNA: TGTGCCAGCAGTGAAGGGGCGGGACCCTACAATGAGCAGTTCTTC

size: few
J: TRBJ2-3
V: TRBV6-2/TRBV6-3
D: -
CDR3: CASSYSTGQPHTDTQYF
DNA: TGTGCCAGCAGTTACTCTACAGGCCAACCCCACACAGATACGCAGTATTTT

size: -
J: TRBJ2-4
V: TRBV7-2
D: TRBD1
CDR3: CASSSRGTGTAYPKNIQYF
DNA: TGTGCCAGCAGCTCAAGGGGTACCGGGACAGCGTACCCCAAAAACATTCAGTACTTC

size: few
J: TRBJ2-3
V: TRBV7-9
D: -
CDR3: CASSKGQRGDTQYF
DNA: TGTGCCAGCAGCAAGGGACAGCGGGGAGATACGCAGTATTTT

size: many
J: TRBJ2-7
V: TRBV12-3/TRBV12-4
D: -
CDR3: CASSLGQGHEQYF
DNA: TGTGCCAGCAGTTTAGGGCAGGGCCACGAGCAGTACTTC

size: -
J: TRBJ1-2
V: TRBV12-3/TRBV12-4
D: -
CDR3: CASSPPWDKAGGYTF
DNA: TGTGCCAGCAGTCCCCCATGGGACAAGGCAGGGGGCTACACCTTC

size: many
J: TRBJ1-2
V: TRBV5-5
D: TRBD1
CDR3: CASSPFPGQGADGYTF
DNA: TGTGCCAGCAGTCCTTTCCCGGGACAGGGGGCGGATGGCTACACCTTC

size: -
J: TRBJ2-3
V: TRBV10-3
D: TRBD2
CDR3: CAISESLTGGSDTQYF
DNA: TGTGCCATCAGTGAGTCGCTGACGGGGGGTTCAGATACGCAGTATTTT

size: -
J: TRBJ1-2
V: TRBV7-2
D: -
CDR3: CASSLERGTPYGYTF
DNA: TGTGCCAGCAGCTTAGAGCGCGGGACACCATATGGCTACACCTTC

size: -
J: TRBJ1-1
V: TRBV29-1
D: -
CDR3: CSVEGSPARGDTEAFF
DNA: TGCAGCGTTGAAGGATCACCCGCCCGGGGGGACACTGAAGCTTTCTTT

size: -
J: TRBJ1-1
V: TRBV9
D: TRBD1
CDR3: CASSVPQGGNTEAFF
DNA: TGTGCCAGCAGCGTCCCCCAGGGGGGGAACACTGAAGCTTTCTTT

size: -
J: TRBJ1-2
V: TRBV29-1
D: -
CDR3: CSVRPADSIAYGYTF
DNA: TGCAGCGTCCGCCCCGCGGACAGTATTGCGTATGGCTACACCTTC

size: -
J: TRBJ2-7
V: TRBV21-1
D: -
CDR3: CASRLSSYEQYF
DNA: TGTGCCAGCAGACTGTCCTCCTACGAGCAGTACTTC

size: -
J: TRBJ2-1
V: TRBV6-1
D: -
CDR3: CASSANRQTRPVNEQFF
DNA: TGTGCCAGCAGTGCCAATCGACAGACCCGACCCGTCAATGAGCAGTTCTTC

size: many
J: TRBJ2-1
V: TRBV5-1
D: -
CDR3: CASSLAGVGRPYNEQFF
DNA: TGCGCCAGCAGCTTGGCCGGGGTAGGCCGTCCATACAATGAGCAGTTCTTC

size: few
J: TRBJ1-4
V: TRBV12-3/TRBV12-4
D: -
CDR3: CATGAGEKLFF
DNA: TGTGCCACGGGGGCGGGTGAAAAACTGTTTTTT

size: few
J: TRBJ1-1
V: TRBV7-3
D: -
CDR3: CASSLMAPDTNTEAFF
DNA: TGTGCCAGCAGCTTAATGGCCCCGGACACGAACACTGAAGCTTTCTTT

size: -
J: TRBJ1-6
V: TRBV12-3/TRBV12-4
D: -
CDR3: CASSTQDSPLHF
DNA: TGTGCCAGCAGTACCCAGGATTCACCCCTCCACTTT

size: -
J: TRBJ1-2
V: TRBV20-1
D: -
CDR3: CSARDDGGSLYGYTF
DNA: TGCAGTGCTAGAGATGATGGGGGCAGCTTGTATGGCTACACCTTC

size: -
J: TRBJ1-1
V: TRBV3-1
D: TRBD1
CDR3: CASSLGTGAMNTEAFF
DNA: TGTGCCAGCAGCCTCGGGACAGGGGCGATGAACACTGAAGCTTTCTTT

size: few
J: TRBJ2-4
V: TRBV20-1
D: -
CDR3: CSARPLGPGAVDIQYF
DNA: TGCAGTGCTAGGCCACTTGGACCGGGGGCGGTAGACATTCAGTACTTC

size: -
J: TRBJ2-4
V: TRBV29-1
D: -
CDR3: CSVELGTGSQYF
DNA: TGCAGCGTTGAGTTGGGCACGGGGTCTCAGTACTTC

size: many
J: TRBJ2-5
V: TRBV12-3/TRBV12-4
D: TRBD1
CDR3: CASSPGQGYETQYF
DNA: TGTGCCAGCAGTCCGGGACAGGGCTACGAGACCCAGTACTTC

size: -
J: TRBJ1-1
V: TRBV30
D: -
CDR3: CAWSAPDRPNTEAFF
DNA: TGTGCCTGGAGTGCCCCTGACAGGCCGAACACTGAAGCTTTCTTT

size: -
J: TRBJ1-5
V: TRBV15
D: -
CDR3: CATSRDLGTDYSNQPQHF
DNA: TGTGCCACCAGCAGAGATCTCGGGACGGACTATAGCAATCAGCCCCAGCATTTT